Given below is one T cell receptor (beta chain) in context. What it recognizes is unknown. The entry originates in a study of post-analysis software for immune sequencing data. Whole-study context: Progressive-relapsing, secondary progressive and relapsing-remitting multiple sclerosis were among the disease courses included. Study-level findings and limits: Comparison of patients with controls showed five TRBV segments more frequent in patients, TRBV5-6, TRBV5-1 and TRBV20-1 among them.

With 3 bases removed from V and 3 bases from J, the gap between germline ends came to 12 bases. CDR1 is SGHRS, CDR2 YFSETQ, per germline. CDR3 length equals 14 residues. Incorporated into the TCR beta cDNA libraries were unique molecular identifiers, which served to reduce PCR and sequencing biases. TCRdb recomputed calls from the PCR reads with MiXCR, one row per CDR3 protein. The sample yields roughly 870,000 distinct CDR3 sequences, approximately 50% seen once. The clonotype originates from a girl aged 10 to 17 with multiple sclerosis. The sequenced sample was blood. The chain combines TRBV5-1 with TRBJ1-1, with D unclear. The CDR3 DNA sequence: TGCGCCAGCAGCTCCTCGATGGTTGACACTGAAGCTTTCTTT. The encoded protein is CASSSSMVDTEAFF. Filled out from reference TRBV5-1 and TRBJ1-1, the complete variable domain reads KAGVTQTPRYLIKTRGQQVTLSCSPISGHRSVSWYQQTPGQGLQFLFEYFSETQRNKGNFPGRFSGRQFSNSRSEMNVSTLELGDSALYLCASSSSMVDTEAFFGQGTRLTVV.